This T cell receptor (beta chain) emerged from a study of T cell repertoires in ileal Crohn's disease. Overall study: Biopsies of inflamed ileum from the surgical specimen form M0 samples.

The data were produced by immunoSEQ multiplex PCR, yet TCRdb's version contains in-frame clones alone and is incomplete. The data show about 4,200 clones, with around three quarters seen just once and 7.1% held by the top ten. The CDR3 is 15 amino acids. V was clipped by 6 bases and J by 4 bases; unmatched bases: 9. Germline V gene lookup returns CDR1 MNHEY and CDR2 SVGAGI. Time point specified: inflamed ileum from the surgical specimen. The sample comprised ileal tissue. This chain uses TRBV6-5 with TRBJ2-7, with 10 bases matching TRBD2. The sequence was obtained from an adult with Crohn's disease. The chain's CDR3 is CASSLVPSGGYEQYF. In DNA form, the CDR3 reads TGTGCCAGCAGCCTCGTCCCTAGCGGGGGATACGAGCAGTACTTC.